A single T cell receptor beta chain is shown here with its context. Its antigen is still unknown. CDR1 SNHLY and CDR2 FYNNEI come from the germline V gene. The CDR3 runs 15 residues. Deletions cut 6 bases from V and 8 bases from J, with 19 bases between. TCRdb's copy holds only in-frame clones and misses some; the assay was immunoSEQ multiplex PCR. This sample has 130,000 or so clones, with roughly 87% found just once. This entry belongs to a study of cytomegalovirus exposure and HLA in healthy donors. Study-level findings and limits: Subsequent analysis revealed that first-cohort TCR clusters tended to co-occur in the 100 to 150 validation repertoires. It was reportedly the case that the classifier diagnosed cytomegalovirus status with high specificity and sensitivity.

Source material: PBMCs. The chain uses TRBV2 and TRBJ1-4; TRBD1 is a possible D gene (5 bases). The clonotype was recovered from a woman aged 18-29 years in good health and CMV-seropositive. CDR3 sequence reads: CASRASRGAGEKLFF. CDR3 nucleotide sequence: TGTGCCAGCAGGGCCTCCCGTGGGGCGGGGGAAAAACTGTTTTTT. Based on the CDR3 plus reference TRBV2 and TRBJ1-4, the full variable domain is EPEVTQTPSHQVTQMGQEVILRCVPISNHLYFYWYRQILGQKVEFLVSFYNNEISEKSEIFDDQFSVERPDGSNFTLKIRSTKLEDSAMYFCASRASRGAGEKLFFGSGTQLSVL.